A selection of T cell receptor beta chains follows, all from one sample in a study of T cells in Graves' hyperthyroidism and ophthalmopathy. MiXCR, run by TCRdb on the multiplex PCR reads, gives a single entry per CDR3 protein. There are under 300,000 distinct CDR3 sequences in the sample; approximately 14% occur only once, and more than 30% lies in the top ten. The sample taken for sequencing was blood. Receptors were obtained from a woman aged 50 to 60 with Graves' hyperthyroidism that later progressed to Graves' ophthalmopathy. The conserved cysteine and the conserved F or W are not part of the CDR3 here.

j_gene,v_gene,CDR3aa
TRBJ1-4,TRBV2,ASSAGPNEKLF
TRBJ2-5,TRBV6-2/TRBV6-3,ASRRIGQGWRTQY
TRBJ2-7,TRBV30,AWRGGLAGGPYEQY
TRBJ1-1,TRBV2,ASSAGGPSTEAF
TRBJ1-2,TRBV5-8,ASSSDSWVDYGYT
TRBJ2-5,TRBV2,ASGLPRGAAVAQY
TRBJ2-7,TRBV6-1,ASSEVLSYYEQY
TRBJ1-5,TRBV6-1,ASRGTNQPQH
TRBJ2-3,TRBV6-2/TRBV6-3,ASIAGGYTDTQY
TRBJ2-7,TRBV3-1,ASSQPGGGANEQY
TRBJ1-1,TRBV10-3,AIGDRGRTEAF
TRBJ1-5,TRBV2,ASNTGTQGQPQH
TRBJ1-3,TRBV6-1,ASTKPTGPGNTIY
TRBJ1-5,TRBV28,ASSSQLGNQPQH
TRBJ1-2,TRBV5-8,ASSLASTKANYGYT
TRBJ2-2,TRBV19,ASSIARGGGTGELF
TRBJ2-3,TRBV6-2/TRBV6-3,ASSHRGGADTQY
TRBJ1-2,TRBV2,ASSGETNYGYT
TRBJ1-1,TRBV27,ASSPNRGTEAF
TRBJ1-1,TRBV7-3,ASSLRGFGGEAF
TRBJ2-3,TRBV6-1,ASSEEYTQY
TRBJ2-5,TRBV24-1,ATSDFLHQETQY
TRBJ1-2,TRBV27,ASSLGGNGYT
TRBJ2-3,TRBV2,ASSDPTGRNTDTQY
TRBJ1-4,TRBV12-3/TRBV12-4,ASSLRDRGGKLF
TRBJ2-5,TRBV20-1,SARGGTGGGETQY
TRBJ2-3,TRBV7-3,ASSLASGSPPDTQY
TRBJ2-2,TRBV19,ASSSLGTGMAGELF
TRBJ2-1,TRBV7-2,ASSPPSAVYNEQF
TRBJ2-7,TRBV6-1,ASSYNRLYEQY
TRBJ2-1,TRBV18,ASSETGSNEQF
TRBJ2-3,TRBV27,ASRGAGGWTDTQY
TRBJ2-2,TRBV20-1,SARDAGNTGELF
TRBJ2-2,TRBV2,ASIRTENTGELF
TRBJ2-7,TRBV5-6,ASSLAGQPYEQY
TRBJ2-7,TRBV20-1,SARDSGGSYEQY
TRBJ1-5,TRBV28,ASSQRQLNQPQH
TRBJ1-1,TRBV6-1,ASSEDWGGGAF
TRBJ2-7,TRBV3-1,ASSRVKGGTRISEQY
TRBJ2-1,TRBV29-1,SAQTGTGKLNEQF
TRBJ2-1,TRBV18,ASSPYNYNEQF
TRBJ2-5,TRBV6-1,TSSDWWGNGQETQY
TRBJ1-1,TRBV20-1,SARDRGPSNTEAF
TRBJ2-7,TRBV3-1,ASSQQLAGGPEQY
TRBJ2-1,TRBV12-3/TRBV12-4,ASSPTMVLDNEQF
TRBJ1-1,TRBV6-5,ASSYLENTEAF
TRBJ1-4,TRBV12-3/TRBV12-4,ASSSTDFNEKLF
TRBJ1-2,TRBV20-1,SARRTGEGGYT
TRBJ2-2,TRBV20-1,SASRRAPSTGELF
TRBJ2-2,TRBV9,ASSVEYFGDRNKRRTGELF
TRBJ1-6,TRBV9,ASSEAAGGVSPLH
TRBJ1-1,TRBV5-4,ASTDRGSMNTEAF
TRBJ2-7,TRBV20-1,SAKGAGTGTWEQY
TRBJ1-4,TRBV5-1,ASREQGAEEKLF
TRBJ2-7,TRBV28,ASSYKGQRYSYEQY
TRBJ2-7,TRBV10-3,AISGTDLQYEQY